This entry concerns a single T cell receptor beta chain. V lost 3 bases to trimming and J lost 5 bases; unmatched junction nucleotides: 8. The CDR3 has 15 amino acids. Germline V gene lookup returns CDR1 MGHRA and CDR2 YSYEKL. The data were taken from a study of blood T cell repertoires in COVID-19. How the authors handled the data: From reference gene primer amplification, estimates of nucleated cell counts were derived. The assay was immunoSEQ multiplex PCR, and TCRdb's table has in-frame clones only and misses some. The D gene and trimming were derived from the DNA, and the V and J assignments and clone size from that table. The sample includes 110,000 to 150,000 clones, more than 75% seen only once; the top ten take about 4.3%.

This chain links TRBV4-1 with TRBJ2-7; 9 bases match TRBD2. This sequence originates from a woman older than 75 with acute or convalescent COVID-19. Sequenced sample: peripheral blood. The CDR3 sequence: CASSQPSLAGNEQYF. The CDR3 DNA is TGCGCCAGCAGCCAGCCTTCCCTAGCGGGAAACGAGCAGTACTTC.